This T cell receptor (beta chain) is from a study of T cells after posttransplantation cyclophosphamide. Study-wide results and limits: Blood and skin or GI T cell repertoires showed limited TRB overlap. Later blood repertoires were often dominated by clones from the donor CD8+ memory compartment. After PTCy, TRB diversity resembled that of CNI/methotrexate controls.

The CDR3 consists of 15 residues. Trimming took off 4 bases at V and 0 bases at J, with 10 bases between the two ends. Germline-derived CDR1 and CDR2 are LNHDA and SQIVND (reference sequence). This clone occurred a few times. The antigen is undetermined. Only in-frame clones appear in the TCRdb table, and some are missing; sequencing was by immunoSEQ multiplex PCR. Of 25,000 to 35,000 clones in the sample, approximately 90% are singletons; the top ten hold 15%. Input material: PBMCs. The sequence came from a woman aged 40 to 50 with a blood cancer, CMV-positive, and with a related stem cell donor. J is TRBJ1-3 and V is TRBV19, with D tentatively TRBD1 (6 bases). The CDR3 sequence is CASSTGGFSGNTIYF. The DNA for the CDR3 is TGTGCCAGTAGTACTGGGGGCTTCTCTGGAAACACCATATATTTT.